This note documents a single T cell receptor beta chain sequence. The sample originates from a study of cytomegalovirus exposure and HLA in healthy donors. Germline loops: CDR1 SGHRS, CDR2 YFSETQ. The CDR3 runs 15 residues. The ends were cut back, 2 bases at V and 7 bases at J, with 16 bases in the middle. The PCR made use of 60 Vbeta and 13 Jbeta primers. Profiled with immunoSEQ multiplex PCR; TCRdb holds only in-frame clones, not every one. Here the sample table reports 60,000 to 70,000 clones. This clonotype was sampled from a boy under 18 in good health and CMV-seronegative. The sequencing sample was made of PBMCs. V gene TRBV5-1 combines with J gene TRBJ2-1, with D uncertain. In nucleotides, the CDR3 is TGCGCCAGCAGCTTTACCGTAACCCTCGGGAATGAGCAGTTCTTC. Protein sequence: CASSFTVTLGNEQFF.